This T cell receptor beta chain was identified in a study of Ad26.COV2.S vaccination and SARS-CoV-2 variants. Sequencing was performed with immunoSEQ multiplex PCR; in TCRdb, only in-frame clones are kept and a portion is missing. The sample consists of about 410,000 clones, around 92% of them appearing once. Germline loops: CDR1 SGHTA, CDR2 FQGNSA. V trimming: 3 bases; J trimming: 4 bases; junction bases outside the gene matches: 11. The CDR3 covers 18 residues. Treatment specified: 15 to 20 received Ad26.COV2.S at low or high dose, single or two shots; five or six received placebo; per-sample allocation not given. Sampling was done on day 63 after the first vaccine or placebo injection.

The receptor's source is a person between 18 and 65 years old who received the Ad26.COV2.S COVID-19 vaccine or a placebo. This material consisted of peripheral blood, taken in a trial of Ad26.COV2.S vaccine versus placebo. The chain is built from TRBV7-2 and TRBJ2-5, with TRBD2 identical over 13 bases. Written as DNA, the CDR3 is TGTGCCAGCAGCTTTTTAAGGCAACTAGCGGGGGGGCGAGAGACCCAGTACTTC. This codes for CASSFLRQLAGGRETQYF.